Below, 18 T cell receptor beta chains from the same sample are listed, as sequenced in a study of long-term antiretroviral therapy in people with HIV. Run at survey level, the immunoSEQ assay was version v3.0. Profiled with immunoSEQ multiplex PCR; TCRdb holds only in-frame clones, not every one. Of about 35,000 clones listed, 60% to 75% are singletons. The source material was unsorted PBMCs, sampled 3 years after starting antiretroviral therapy. The receptor source for this set is a man aged 45 to 65 with HIV.

The rearrangement uses TRBV25-1 and TRBJ2-7; possible D gene TRBD2, 5 bases. The CDR3 length is 13 residues. CDR1 is MGHDK, CDR2 SYGVNS, per germline. Trimming cost V 3 bases and J 5 bases, with 11 bases left between them. The DNA for the CDR3 is TGTGCCAGCAGTGACAGCGGTTATCACGAGCAGTACTTC. This codes for CASSDSGYHEQYF.

This sequence joins TRBV5-1 and TRBJ2-7; 11 bases align to TRBD2. The trim removed 3 bases at V and 1 base at J, leaving 3 bases unmatched. CDR3 length: 15 residues. CDR1 and CDR2 from the germline V gene are SGHRS and YFSETQ. Written as DNA, the CDR3 is TGCGCCAGCAGCTCCCTAGCGGGGGGTTCCTACGAGCAGTACTTC. It translates to CASSSLAGGSYEQYF.

The chain joins TRBV7-9 to TRBJ2-7; weak D call: TRBD2 (5 bases). Trimming pared 5 bases from V and 2 bases from J, leaving 10 bases between. The germline gives CDR1 SEHNR, CDR2 FQNEAQ (reference sequence). This CDR3 region has 13 residues. CDR3 bases: TGTGCCAGCAGCCCCCGGGGTCCCTACGAGCAGTACTTC. The encoded protein is CASSPRGPYEQYF.

The count of this clone is one. The chain is built from TRBV6-5 and TRBJ1-6; D is ambiguous. CDR1 MNHEY and CDR2 SVGAGI come from the germline V gene. This CDR3 has 14 residues. V lost 6 bases and J lost 5, with 11 bases in between. The CDR3, as DNA: TGTGCCAGCAGCCCGGACGGGAATAATTCACCCCTCCACTTT. This encodes CASSPDGNNSPLHF.

This clone showed up just once. The genes are TRBV4-3 and TRBJ2-2, with D maybe TRBD1 (5 bases). Germline CDR1 is LGHNA and CDR2 is YSLEER. With 1 base removed from V and 5 bases from J, the gap between germline ends came to 11 bases. The CDR3 has 15 amino acids. The CDR3 is CASSQGYRLTGELFF. CDR3 coding DNA: TGCGCCAGCAGCCAAGGTTACAGGTTAACCGGGGAGCTGTTTTTT.

The chain is built from TRBV7-3 and TRBJ1-2, with D perhaps TRBD1 (5 bases). V shed 3 bases and J shed 8 bases, with 16 bases lying between them. The germline CDR1 and CDR2 sequences are SGHTA and FQGTGA. The CDR3 length is 14 residues. The CDR3 protein is CASSFLGAPGGYTF. The CDR3 nucleotides read TGTGCCAGCAGCTTTCTCGGGGCGCCGGGGGGCTACACCTTC. Filled out from reference TRBV7-3 and TRBJ1-2, the complete variable domain reads GAGVSQTPSNKVTEKGKYVELRCDPISGHTALYWYRQSLGQGPEFLIYFQGTGAADDSGLPNDRFFAVRPEGSVSTLKIQRTERGDSAVYLCASSFLGAPGGYTFGSGTRLTVV.

The V gene is TRBV28, the J gene TRBJ1-6; 8 bases map to TRBD1. Germline V gene lookup returns CDR1 MDHEN and CDR2 SYDVKM. There are 16 residues in the CDR3. V gave up 2 bases and J gave up 14 bases; unmatched junction bases: 14. DNA for the CDR3: TGTGCCAGCAGTTTAGATAGCTTGCAGGGGGCTAGGTCCCTCCACTTT. Encoded protein: CASSLDSLQGARSLHF. Combining the CDR3 with reference TRBV28 and TRBJ1-6 gives the whole variable domain DVKVTQSSRYLVKRTGEKVFLECVQDMDHENMFWYRQDPGLGLRLIYFSYDVKMKEKGDIPEGYSVSREKKERFSLILESASTNQTSMYLCASSLDSLQGARSLHFGNGTRLTVT.

V is TRBV30 and J is TRBJ2-1; D may correspond to TRBD1 or TRBD2 (6 bases each). CDR1 GTSNPN and CDR2 SVGIG come from the germline V gene (reference sequence). V dropped 3 bases and J dropped 5 bases, with 14 bases sitting between them. The CDR3 totals 14 residues. The chain's CDR3 is CAWRRGEWDNEQFF. The CDR3 nucleotides are TGTGCCTGGAGGAGGGGGGAGTGGGACAATGAGCAGTTCTTC.

This clone is deemed medium-sized. The chain couples TRBV19 to TRBJ2-5; 8 bases are shared with TRBD1. This CDR3 is built from 15 residues. CDR1 is LNHDA, CDR2 SQIVND, per germline (reference sequence). J was trimmed by 2 bases and V by 9 bases; bases with no gene match: 11. CDR3 residues: CASSQGYRGQETQYF. Written as DNA, the CDR3 is TGTGCCAGCTCCCAAGGGTACAGGGGGCAAGAGACCCAGTACTTC.

The rearrangement links TRBV4-3 to TRBJ2-7; D gene uncertain. Germline V gene data show CDR1 as LGHNA and CDR2 as YSLEER. Trimming shortened V by 0 bases and J by 1 base, and 4 bases separated the two germline ends. The CDR3 totals 13 residues. The CDR3, as DNA: TGCGCCAGCAGCCAAGAAACTTCCTACGAGCAGTACTTC. Translation gives CASSQETSYEQYF.

This clone was counted a single time. The chain couples TRBV27 to TRBJ2-2, with 11 bases fitting TRBD2. The CDR3 is made up of 17 amino acids. Germline V gives CDR1 MNHEY, CDR2 SMNVEV (reference sequence). Trimming removed 2 bases from V and 6 bases from J; junction bases left unmatched: 8. The CDR3: CASSLRGLAALSGELFF. In DNA form, the CDR3 reads TGTGCCAGCAGTTTACGGGGACTAGCGGCTTTATCCGGGGAGCTGTTTTTT.

The chain joins TRBV7-2 to TRBJ2-1; 10 nucleotides line up with TRBD2. Germline assignment: CDR1 SGHTA and CDR2 FQGNSA. The V and J ends lost 1 base and 3 bases, in that order; junction bases with no gene match: 3. The CDR3 contains 16 residues. CDR3 DNA: TGTGCCAGCAGCTTAGTCCTAGCGGGGGTCTACAATGAGCAGTTCTTC. This codes for CASSLVLAGVYNEQFF.

The chain uses TRBV21-1 and TRBJ2-1. TRBV21-1 has pseudogene status. The length of the CDR3 is 12 residues. Here the CDR3 reads CASRTAPPEQFF. The CDR3 nucleotides read TGTGCCAGCAGGACCGCGCCACCTGAGCAGTTCTTC.

This clone showed up just a few times. The gene calls are TRBV10-3 and TRBJ1-5, with D perhaps TRBD1 (6 bases). V shed 3 bases and J shed 3 bases, with 9 bases lying between them. Germline CDR1 ENHRY, CDR2 SYGVKD. The CDR3 is 14 amino acids. Here the CDR3 reads CAISDGTINQPQHF. The CDR3 DNA follows: TGTGCCATCAGTGACGGGACAATCAATCAGCCCCAGCATTTT.

The rearrangement links TRBV2 to TRBJ1-2; no clear D gene. V dropped 8 bases and J dropped 10 bases, with 17 bases sitting between them. Per the germline V gene, CDR1 is SNHLY and CDR2 is FYNNEI. This CDR3 spans 12 amino acids. The CDR3 loop is CASGGSSRAYTF. The CDR3 DNA reads TGTGCCAGCGGAGGCTCATCCCGGGCCTACACCTTC.

This clone was counted once. V and J are TRBV19 and TRBJ2-2, with D perhaps matching TRBD2 (5 bases). Germline V gene data show CDR1 as LNHDA and CDR2 as SQIVND (reference sequence). The CDR3 is 14 amino acids. V gave up 7 bases and J gave up 3 bases, with 12 bases separating them. The CDR3 region has the DNA TGTGCCAGTAAACCGGGAACAGACACCGGGGAGCTGTTTTTT. It specifies CASKPGTDTGELFF. The variable domain in full, with the rest retrieved from reference TRBV19 and TRBJ2-2, is DGGITQSPKYLFRKEGQNVTLSCEQNLNHDAMYWYRQDPGQGLRLIYYSQIVNDFQKGDIAEGYSVSREKKESFPLTVTSAQKNPTAFYLCASKPGTDTGELFFGEGSRLTVL.

V is TRBV9 and J is TRBJ2-3, with 10 bases fitting TRBD2. The CDR3 is 15 residues long. With V trimmed by 0 bases and J by 3 bases, 1 base remained unmatched. The germline V gene encodes CDR1 SGDLS and CDR2 YYNGEE. This chain's CDR3 is CASSVGGLATDTQYF. DNA of the CDR3: TGTGCCAGCAGCGTAGGGGGACTAGCGACAGATACGCAGTATTTT.

This chain links TRBV19 with TRBJ1-2, with TRBD1 as a possible D gene (6 bases). Germline CDR1 LNHDA, CDR2 SQIVND (reference sequence). The V and J ends lost 3 bases and 4 bases respectively, with 12 bases between them. This CDR3 region has 14 residues. DNA of the CDR3: TGTGCCAGTAGTATTCCGGGGGCGAGCTATGGCTACACCTTC. Translated, it gives CASSIPGASYGYTF.